This TCR beta chain was sequenced for a study of preoperative IRX-2 immunotherapy in early breast cancer (dated by TCRdb to about 2019). The germline V gene supplies CDR1 MNHGY and CDR2 SAAAGT. Deletion took 5 bases off V and 3 bases off J, with a span of 11 bases between the germline ends. The CDR3 starts with the cysteine, ends with the phenylalanine, and has 14 residues. CDR3 DNA only is kept here, 42 bases in frame from base 1. In the case of this clone: Its antigen is unknown. No clone much larger than this one lies a single base away; base qualities are absent.

Library creation used the immunoSEQ multiplex PCR assay. Entries here come from immuneACCESS through TCRdb and include only in-frame sequences with V and J called. Some clones fail to appear in such tables; in the studies checked, an unresolved V gene covers under half of the shortfall, and the cause of the remainder is unknown. The sample yields fewer than 9,500 clones; approximately 80% were counted once. Of the sample, approximately 15% falls within the top ten clones. The sample's treatment or condition label, decoded: preoperative locoregional IRX-2 cytokine immunotherapy. The samples were obtained from a phase Ib study that tested preoperative, locoregional IRX-2 cytokine immunotherapy designed to prime immune responses. Patients with early-stage breast cancer who were given IRX-2 before surgery served as donors.

The chain employs TRBV6-8 and TRBJ1-5, with an unclear D gene assignment. The sequencing here drew on tumor tissue, taken after IRX-2 immunotherapy. The TCR sequence derives from a human donor with breast cancer. DNA sequence: TGTGCCAGCAGTGACCGGTGGTCCAATCAGCCCCAGCATTTT. Its translation is CASSDRWSNQPQHF.